Shown below are 27 T cell receptor beta chains from a single sample sequenced in a study of T-cell reconstitution after alpha-beta-depleted transplantation in children. The authors prepared the TCRbeta library with unique molecular identifiers. TCRdb processed the PCR reads anew with MiXCR; each CDR3 protein has one entry. The sample lists around 580,000 distinct CDR3 sequences, about a quarter occurring once. This material consisted of PBMCs, taken before TCRalphabeta/CD19-depleted stem cell transplant. The source is a boy in the first two years of life with Wiskott-Aldrich syndrome, due to receive a stem cell transplant.

This clonotype turned up a few times. This rearrangement joins TRBV7-4 to TRBJ2-1, with D perhaps TRBD2 (5 bases). Germline CDR1 and CDR2: SGHVT and SQSDAQ. V lost 6 bases and J 3 bases, leaving 15 bases between the germline ends. CDR3 length: 15 amino acids. This CDR3 is CASRAGGSFYNEQFF. CDR3 DNA: TGTGCCAGCAGAGCAGGAGGATCATTCTACAATGAGCAGTTCTTC. Supplemented by reference TRBV7-4 and TRBJ2-1, the full variable domain reads GAGVSQSPRYKVAKRGRDVALRCDSISGHVTLYWYRQTLGQGSEVLTYSQSDAQRDKSGRPSGRFSAERPERSVSTLKIQRTEQGDSAVYLCASRAGGSFYNEQFFGPGTRLTVL.

This clonotype is a singleton in its sample. The CDR3 sequence is CASSLSQGSTEAFF. For the CDR3, the DNA is TGTGCCAGCAGCTTGTCCCAGGGAAGCACTGAAGCTTTCTTT. This chain joins TRBV7-9 and TRBJ1-1; a weak D match, TRBD1 (5 bases). Germline V lookup: CDR1 SEHNR, CDR2 FQNEAQ (reference sequence). V dropped 3 bases and J dropped 4 bases, with 12 bases sitting between them. This CDR3 contains 14 residues.

This clonotype was seen a few times. The V gene is TRBV20-1, the J gene TRBJ1-2; the D is unclear. V dropped 3 bases and J dropped 10 bases, with 15 bases sitting between them. Germline-derived CDR1 and CDR2 are DFQATT and SNEGSKA (reference sequence). CDR3 length: 12 amino acids. The CDR3 here is CSARYLPSVYTF. CDR3 DNA sequence: TGCAGTGCTAGGTACCTGCCTAGTGTCTACACCTTC.

The V gene is TRBV7-9, the J gene TRBJ2-1, with 8 bases matching TRBD1. CDR3 length: 15 amino acids. The germline CDR1 and CDR2 sequences are SEHNR and FQNEAQ (reference sequence). J lost 3 bases, V lost 4 bases, and 5 bases had no gene match. In nucleotides, the CDR3 is TGTGCCAGCAGCTCCTACAGGGGGAACTACAATGAGCAGTTCTTC. Amino acids: CASSSYRGNYNEQFF.

The chain carries TRBV27 and TRBJ1-6; 9 bases align to TRBD1. The germline CDR1 and CDR2 sequences are MNHEY and SMNVEV (reference sequence). CDR3 length: 15 residues. The junction had 9 bases not matched to a gene; V was cut back by 5 bases and J by 10 bases. This CDR3 reads CASSQPTGGRSPLHF. CDR3 bases: TGTGCCAGCAGTCAGCCCACAGGGGGCCGGTCACCCCTCCACTTT.

This clonotype was seen a few times. CDR3 sequence reads: CASSGTGQGNEKLFF. In DNA form, the CDR3 reads TGTGCCAGCAGCGGGACGGGACAGGGAAATGAAAAACTGTTTTTT. The rearrangement uses TRBV28 and TRBJ1-4; 9 bases fit TRBD1. In germline, CDR1 is MDHEN, CDR2 SYDVKM. J was trimmed by 5 bases and V by 6 bases; bases with no gene match: 7. This CDR3 contains 15 residues.

The gene calls are TRBV14 and TRBJ2-1; the D gene is possibly TRBD1 (5 bases). V gave up 2 bases and J gave up 0 bases, with 26 bases separating them. The CDR3 runs to 21 residues. Germline V CDR1 and CDR2: SGHDN, FVKESK. In DNA form, the CDR3 reads TGTGCCAGCAGCCAATTCGCAACTGGGGCTTTTGATTTGCTCTCCTACAATGAGCAGTTCTTC. This encodes CASSQFATGAFDLLSYNEQFF. The whole variable domain, remainder taken from reference TRBV14 and TRBJ2-1, is EAGVTQFPSHSVIEKGQTVTLRCDPISGHDNLYWYRRVMGKEIKFLLHFVKESKQDESGMPNNRFLAERTGGTYSTLKVQPAELEDSGVYFCASSQFATGAFDLLSYNEQFFGPGTRLTVL.

V is TRBV30 and J is TRBJ1-2; no reliable D call. Germline assignment: CDR1 GTSNPN and CDR2 SVGIG (reference sequence). CDR3 length: 12 amino acids. V lost 5 bases, J lost 7 bases, and 14 bases lay in between. Written as DNA, the CDR3 is TGTGCCTGGGACGACGGGCATGCTGGCTACACCTTC. It translates to CAWDDGHAGYTF.

Concerning this clonotype itself: A read error may produce the germline difference seen at one junction end. The chain is built from TRBV7-9 and TRBJ1-2; TRBD1 might be the D (5 bases). CDR3 length equals 11 residues. Germline CDR1 reads SEHNR; CDR2 reads FQNEAQ (reference sequence). This chain's CDR3 is CAGSDSYGYTF. In nucleotides, the CDR3 is TGTGCCGGCAGCGACAGCTATGGCTACACCTTC. Complete variable domain (other parts from reference TRBV7-9 and TRBJ1-2): DTGVSQNPRHKITKRGQNVTFRCDPISEHNRLYWYRQTLGQGPEFLTYFQNEAQLEKSRLLSDRFSAERPKGSFSTLEIQRTEQGDSAMYLCAGSDSYGYTFGSGTRLTVV.

This clonotype has just a few counts. CDR3 bases: TGCAGTGCTAGCCCGTTCCAGGACCAAGAGACCCAGTACTTC. Translated: CSASPFQDQETQYF. The chain combines TRBV20-1 with TRBJ2-5; D gene uncertain. Germline assignment: CDR1 DFQATT and CDR2 SNEGSKA (reference sequence). Deletions cut 3 bases from V and 0 bases from J, with 11 bases between. CDR3 length: 14 residues.

CDR3 sequence: CASSLGTGRTDTQYF. The CDR3 region has the DNA TGTGCCAGCTCACTGGGGACAGGGCGGACAGATACGCAGTATTTT. The chain employs TRBV18 and TRBJ2-3; 9 bases map to TRBD1. J was trimmed by 3 bases and V by 4 bases; bases with no gene match: 5. Per germline, CDR1 KGHSH and CDR2 LQKENI. The CDR3 contains 15 residues.

This clonotype has more than one count but fewer than ten. The chain links TRBV5-1 to TRBJ2-1; 8 bases are a match to TRBD2. There are 16 residues in the CDR3. With V trimmed by 0 bases and J by 7 bases, 9 bases remained unmatched. Germline assignment: CDR1 SGHRS and CDR2 YFSETQ. The CDR3 sequence: CASSLAVSGRFNEQFF. The DNA for the CDR3 is TGCGCCAGCAGCTTGGCCGTGAGCGGGAGATTTAATGAGCAGTTCTTC.

This clonotype was seen a few times. The rearrangement joins TRBV19 to TRBJ2-7; 8 bases line up with TRBD1. Germline loops: CDR1 LNHDA, CDR2 SQIVND (reference sequence). The CDR3 totals 13 residues. Trimming at V came to 4 bases and at J to 4 bases, leaving 3 bases not matched to a gene. CDR3 sequence: CASSTNRGYEQYF. The CDR3 bases are TGTGCCAGTAGTACAAACAGGGGGTACGAGCAGTACTTC.

The chain uses TRBV13 and TRBJ2-3; 9 bases match TRBD2. Germline V gene data show CDR1 as PRHDT and CDR2 as FYEKMQ (reference sequence). Trimming cost V 4 bases and J 2 bases; bases outside gene matches: 4. CDR3 size: 15 residues. The DNA for the CDR3 is TGTGCCAGCAGCTGGACTAGCGCGGTCACAGATACGCAGTATTTT. It encodes CASSWTSAVTDTQYF.

To note about this clonotype: This is likely a read error, given that the CDR3 carries no conserved phenylalanine or tryptophan at its end. The chain couples TRBV5-5 to TRBJ2-1; a weak D match, TRBD1 (5 bases). This CDR3 has 15 residues. Per the germline V gene, CDR1 is SGHKS and CDR2 is YYEKEE (reference sequence). V lost 3 bases and J 4 bases, leaving 14 bases between the germline ends. The CDR3 sequence: CASSSAWGKYNEQFS. The DNA for the CDR3 is TGTGCCAGCAGCTCCGCTTGGGGCAAGTACAATGAGCAGTTCTCC.

A word on this clonotype: One end of the junction does not line up with germline, which may come from a read error. V usage is TRBV2 and J usage is TRBJ2-3; TRBD2 agrees at 7 bases. The length of the CDR3 is 17 residues. Germline loops: CDR1 SNHLY, CDR2 FYNNEI. The CDR3 spells CASSVPGSGGRSDPQYF. The DNA for the CDR3 is TGTGCCAGCAGTGTTCCGGGGAGTGGCGGGAGATCAGATCCGCAGTATTTT.

This clonotype has just a few counts. The chain combines TRBV19 with TRBJ2-7; 7 nucleotides match TRBD2. Germline CDR1 LNHDA, CDR2 SQIVND (reference sequence). This CDR3 has 14 residues. V dropped 6 bases and J dropped 3; count of bases not matched to a gene: 8. The CDR3 spells CASSGGRAGYEQYF. CDR3 nucleotide sequence: TGTGCCAGTAGCGGCGGGAGAGCAGGCTACGAGCAGTACTTC.

This clonotype was counted a few times. The rearrangement joins TRBV4-1 to TRBJ1-6, with D possibly being TRBD1 (5 bases). Per germline, CDR1 MGHRA and CDR2 YSYEKL. This CDR3 is 17 amino acids long. Trimming took 1 base from V and 0 from J, leaving 10 bases between them. The CDR3 nucleotides read TGCGCCAGCAGCCAAGGGGGGAGAATCTCCTATAATTCACCCCTCCACTTT. This encodes CASSQGGRISYNSPLHF.

This clonotype has a handful of counts. The CDR3 here is CASSQGASSVLETQYF. The CDR3, as DNA: TGTGCCAGCAGCCAAGGAGCGTCTAGCGTCTTGGAGACCCAGTACTTC. The J gene is TRBJ2-5, the V gene TRBV14; tentative D call: TRBD2 (6 bases). The length of the CDR3 is 16 residues. The germline V and J ends were trimmed by 1 base and 5 bases, with 17 bases remaining between them. Germline CDR1 and CDR2: SGHDN and FVKESK.

The chain combines TRBV28 with TRBJ2-1; D is unresolved. The CDR3 is 14 residues long. Between the trimmed V and J ends, which lost 5 bases and 6 bases, there was a span of 14 bases. CDR1 and CDR2 from the germline V gene are MDHEN and SYDVKM. The CDR3 sequence is CASSRPPGVNEQFF. DNA for the CDR3: TGTGCCAGCAGTCGCCCACCAGGCGTCAATGAGCAGTTCTTC.

This clonotype has a handful of counts. J is TRBJ2-1 and V is TRBV20-1; no reliable D call. Looked up from germline, CDR1 is DFQATT and CDR2 is SNEGSKA (reference sequence). The CDR3 length is 14 residues. Deletions cut 5 bases from V and 2 bases from J, with 13 bases between. CDR3 sequence: CSAPPLAAYNEQFF. The CDR3 DNA sequence: TGCAGTGCTCCACCCTTGGCCGCCTACAATGAGCAGTTCTTC.

The chain is built from TRBV6-5 and TRBJ2-7, with D uncertain. Germline values: CDR1 MNHEY, CDR2 SVGAGI. The ends were cut back, 2 bases at V and 3 bases at J, with 8 bases in the middle. This CDR3 region has 13 residues. The CDR3 DNA sequence: TGTGCCAGCAGTTACACTCTAGGCTACGAGCAGTACTTC. Translation gives CASSYTLGYEQYF.

This clonotype was counted only a few times. This chain links TRBV10-3 with TRBJ2-1; 10 bases match TRBD2. The germline CDR1 and CDR2 sequences are ENHRY and SYGVKD. The CDR3 length is 13 residues. V lost 6 bases and J lost 8; bases outside the gene matches: 4. DNA for the CDR3: TGTGCCATCAGCGAGCGGGAGGGCCATGAGCAGTTCTTC. It specifies CAISEREGHEQFF.

The V gene is TRBV5-1, the J gene TRBJ2-6; 7 bases agree with TRBD2. The CDR3 loop spans 17 amino acids. V lost 3 bases, J lost 0 bases, and 6 bases stayed unmatched. CDR1 is SGHRS, CDR2 YFSETQ, per germline. Here the CDR3 reads CASSYTGTNSGANVLTF. The CDR3, as DNA: TGCGCCAGCAGCTACACCGGGACTAACTCTGGGGCCAACGTCCTGACTTTC.

This clonotype showed up just a few times. V usage is TRBV29-1 and J usage is TRBJ2-2, with D possibly being TRBD1 (6 bases). CDR1 and CDR2 (germline): SQVTM, ANQGSEA. The CDR3 is made up of 15 amino acids. V was pared by 4 bases and J by 4 bases, with 16 bases between. The CDR3 protein is CSVGSTGWGTGELFF. The CDR3 DNA reads as TGCAGCGTTGGATCAACAGGGTGGGGCACCGGGGAGCTGTTTTTT.

This clonotype was detected a few times. The rearrangement joins TRBV7-2 to TRBJ2-1; 9 nucleotides align to TRBD2. CDR1 is SGHTA, CDR2 FQGNSA, per germline. J was trimmed by 9 bases and V by 4 bases; bases with no gene match: 7. The CDR3 sequence is 14 residues long. The CDR3 region is CASSSGLAWVEQFF. The CDR3 region has the DNA TGTGCCAGCAGCTCGGGACTAGCCTGGGTTGAGCAGTTCTTC.

The chain combines TRBV15 with TRBJ2-4, with D perhaps TRBD1 or TRBD2 (5 bases each). Germline loops: CDR1 LNHNV, CDR2 YYDKDF (reference sequence). Trimming removed 1 base from V and 5 bases from J, with 12 bases in between. This CDR3 is 15 amino acids long. The CDR3 DNA sequence: TGTGCCACCAGCAGAGCAGCGGTGGGACAAAACATTCAGTACTTC. It translates to CATSRAAVGQNIQYF.